These 6 T cell receptor beta chains share one sample of origin, sequenced in a study of PD-L1 blockade in urothelial cancer. TCRdb's copy holds only in-frame clones and misses some; the assay was immunoSEQ multiplex PCR. The table records around 60,000 clones, about 76% of them present only once. Noted time point: pretreatment peripheral blood. The sample was PBMCs, taken around atezolizumab (anti-PD-L1) treatment. The receptors shown here come from a man in his 70s with urothelial cancer.

The chain employs TRBV10-3 and TRBJ1-2, with D uncertain. The CDR3 extends over 12 amino acids. The germline V gene encodes CDR1 ENHRY and CDR2 SYGVKD. V lost 3 bases and J lost 4, with 6 bases in between. As DNA, the CDR3 is TGTGCCATCAGTGAAAGAGGCTATGGCTACACCTTC. Protein: CAISERGYGYTF.

This clone occurred many times. This sequence joins TRBV28 and TRBJ2-7, with D tentatively TRBD1 (5 bases). V lost 7 bases and J 2 bases, leaving 15 bases between the germline ends. Germline values: CDR1 MDHEN, CDR2 SYDVKM. This CDR3 is 14 amino acids long. The CDR3 region has the DNA TGTGCCAGCAAGGCAAGGACACCAGCCTACGAGCAGTACTTC. Translated: CASKARTPAYEQYF.

The chain links TRBV4-1 to TRBJ2-7; 7 bases match TRBD1. Germline CDR1 and CDR2: MGHRA and YSYEKL. The V gene end was trimmed by 3 bases and the J gene end by 4 bases; junction bases not matched to a gene: 9. This CDR3 region has 15 residues. The CDR3 region has the DNA TGCGCCAGCAGCCAGGACCGGGACAGAGGATACGAGCAGTACTTC. It yields the protein CASSQDRDRGYEQYF.

This rearrangement joins TRBV13 to TRBJ1-1; no clear D gene. Germline V lookup: CDR1 PRHDT, CDR2 FYEKMQ (reference sequence). V lost 1 base and J 2 bases, leaving 5 bases between the germline ends. The CDR3 spans 13 residues. CDR3 residues: CASSLDLNTEAFF. In DNA form, the CDR3 reads TGTGCCAGCAGCTTAGATTTAAACACTGAAGCTTTCTTT.

The V and J genes are TRBV15 and TRBJ2-1, with 15 positions matching TRBD2. Trimming took 1 base from V and 0 from J; bases not matched to a gene: 7. The CDR3 is made up of 20 amino acids. Germline V gene sequence: CDR1 LNHNV, CDR2 YYDKDF (reference sequence). CDR3: CATSRAPGLAGGSSYNEQFF. CDR3 DNA: TGTGCCACCAGCAGAGCGCCGGGACTAGCGGGGGGAAGCTCCTACAATGAGCAGTTCTTC.

The gene calls are TRBV9 and TRBJ2-7, with D perhaps TRBD2 (7 bases). This CDR3 region has 15 residues. V shed 0 bases and J shed 2 bases, with 12 bases lying between them. Per the germline V gene, CDR1 is SGDLS and CDR2 is YYNGEE. The CDR3 loop reads CASSVGQGRAYEQYF. The CDR3 DNA follows: TGTGCCAGCAGCGTAGGGCAGGGGAGGGCCTACGAGCAGTACTTC.